This T cell receptor (beta chain) was documented in a study of T cells in Graves' hyperthyroidism and ophthalmopathy. General study results and limits: Most expanded thyroid clonotypes above 0.001 recurred in blood.

Regions amplified from RNA transcripts were the TCR beta CDR3 regions. The TCR CDR3 first-round RT-PCR relied on the HTBI primer set. MiXCR, run by TCRdb on the multiplex PCR reads, gives a single entry per CDR3 protein. The table records a few hundred thousand distinct CDR3 sequences, 14% to 15% of them present only once. This clonotype was found many times. Antigen: not known. Per the germline V gene, CDR1 is SGHDT and CDR2 is YYEEEE. The ends were cut back, 0 bases at V and 7 bases at J, with 8 bases in the middle. The CDR3 covers 13 residues. Source material: blood. This chain uses TRBV5-6 with TRBJ2-1; perhaps TRBD2 as D (5 bases). The TCR comes from a woman younger than 45 with Graves' hyperthyroidism. As DNA, the CDR3 is TGTGCCAGCAGCTTGGAACGGGGTAATGAGCAGTTCTTC. Protein: CASSLERGNEQFF.